This is a list of T cell receptor beta chains from one sample in a study of T cell clonotyping in hematopoietic cell transplantation. Generated by immunoSEQ multiplex PCR, the TCRdb table keeps only in-frame clones and is missing some. The data show 7,500 to 9,500 clones, more than 80% seen once. Sequencing was performed on peripheral blood mononuclear cells, taken 180 days after allogeneic stem cell transplant. The receptors shown here come from a female patient aged 50-59 years who had an allogeneic stem cell transplant from an unrelated donor, so the T cells may come from the graft donor. Some clones in this sample may be carry-over from other donors' samples. CDR3s include the opening cysteine and the closing phenylalanine or tryptophan. D genes are given only for firm matches. Size values are once, few and many counts, or a class for expanded clones, and some rows have none.

>NA|NA|TRBJ1-2|TRBV4-3
CASSQRLDSQFYGYTF
TGCGCCAGCAGCCAACGCCTCGACAGCCAGTTCTATGGCTACACCTTC
>NA|TRBD1|TRBJ1-1|TRBV28
CASSSPGGLAEAFF
TGTGCCAGCAGCTCACCAGGGGGTCTGGCTGAAGCTTTCTTT
>few|NA|TRBJ2-7|TRBV6-5
CASSTGFNEQYF
TGTGCCAGCAGTACGGGGTTCAACGAGCAGTACTTC
>NA|TRBD1|TRBJ2-7|TRBV30
CAWSVRGTDSYEQYF
TGTGCCTGGAGTGTACGTGGGACAGACTCCTACGAGCAGTACTTC
>NA|TRBD1|TRBJ1-2|TRBV30
CAWSRSGGWDYGYTF
TGTGCCTGGAGTCGTTCAGGGGGCTGGGACTATGGCTACACCTTC
>NA|TRBD1|TRBJ2-1|TRBV7-9
CASSARQGTRDHHEQFF
TGTGCCAGCAGCGCCCGACAGGGGACCCGAGATCATCATGAGCAGTTCTTC
>NA|NA|TRBJ2-7|TRBV30
CAWNLEANYEQYF
TGTGCCTGGAACCTGGAAGCCAACTACGAGCAGTACTTC
>NA|TRBD2|TRBJ2-3|TRBV5-1
CASSHRSGRAGDTQYF
TGCGCCAGCAGCCATCGGAGCGGGAGGGCCGGAGATACGCAGTATTTT
>NA|TRBD2|TRBJ2-7|TRBV28
CASSSVALGGRHEQYF
TGTGCCAGCAGTTCCGTGGCATTGGGAGGGAGGCACGAGCAGTACTTC
>NA|TRBD1|TRBJ1-2|TRBV6-5
CASSRDRGPIGYTF
TGTGCCAGCAGTAGGGACAGGGGCCCTATCGGCTACACCTTC
>once|NA|TRBJ2-7|TRBV4-1
CASSQDSVREQYF
TGCGCCAGCAGCCAAGATTCTGTACGGGAGCAGTACTTC
>NA|NA|TRBJ1-1|TRBV5-1
CASSLLGSGTEAFF
TGCGCCAGCAGCTTGCTAGGGTCTGGAACTGAAGCTTTCTTT
>NA|NA|TRBJ1-2|TRBV25-1
CASTQGASYGYTF
TGTGCCAGCACCCAGGGCGCCTCCTATGGCTACACCTTC
>NA|NA|TRBJ1-2|TRBV6-5
CASRSGTFGSGYTF
TGTGCCAGCAGGTCCGGAACCTTTGGGTCCGGCTACACCTTC
>NA|NA|TRBJ2-3|TRBV19
CASSIGNRADTQYF
TGTGCCAGTAGTATCGGCAACCGAGCAGATACGCAGTATTTT
>NA|NA|TRBJ1-6|TRBV2
CASSEGPLQVSPLHF
TGTGCCAGCAGCGAGGGACCTCTCCAGGTTTCACCCCTCCACTTT
>NA|TRBD2|TRBJ2-7|TRBV7-9
CASSSGTSRYEQYF
TGTGCCAGCAGCTCCGGGACTAGCAGGTACGAGCAGTACTTC
>NA|TRBD2|TRBJ2-1|TRBV2
CASSETSIQQFF
TGTGCCAGCAGTGAGACTAGCATCCAGCAGTTCTTC
>NA|NA|TRBJ1-5|TRBV6-5
CASSPTGTMPQHF
TGTGCCAGCAGCCCCACAGGGACTATGCCCCAGCATTTT
>NA|NA|TRBJ2-5|TRBV27
CASRRDSQETQYF
TGTGCCAGCAGGCGGGACTCACAAGAGACCCAGTACTTC